This is a list of T cell receptor beta chains from one sample in a study of T cell repertoires in aging, cancer and after chemotherapy. TCRdb re-derived calls from the multiplex PCR reads in MiXCR, one entry per CDR3 protein. Among approximately 11,000 distinct CDR3 sequences, 30% to 35% were seen once, and the ten largest hold about 19%. Sequencing was carried out using blood. All receptors come from a human donor in good health. The donor label of this sample is uncertain. The CDR3 runs from the conserved cysteine through the conserved F or W. Fields, in order: D gene, V gene, J gene, clone size, CDR3 protein, CDR3 DNA. The D gene is left open where the match is weak. Size values are once, few and many counts, or a class for expanded clones, and some rows have none.

NA	TRBV6-2/TRBV6-3	TRBJ2-3	NA	CASSFGWGNTDTQYF	TGTGCCAGCAGTTTCGGCTGGGGGAACACAGATACGCAGTATTTT
NA	TRBV7-9	TRBJ2-7	few	CASTQGYEQYF	TGTGCCAGCACCCAGGGGTACGAGCAGTACTTC
TRBD1	TRBV10-3	TRBJ1-4	NA	CAISDLMDRNGEKLFF	TGTGCCATCAGTGACTTGATGGACAGGAATGGTGAAAAACTGTTTTTT
NA	TRBV6-1	TRBJ1-5	few	CASSDQGRLPNQPQHF	TGTGCCAGCAGTGATCAGGGCAGGCTACCCAATCAGCCCCAGCATTTT
TRBD1	TRBV27	TRBJ2-2	NA	CASSVQVGQLDTGELFF	TGTGCCAGCAGTGTACAAGTGGGACAGCTCGACACCGGGGAGCTGTTTTTT
TRBD2	TRBV5-1	TRBJ2-1	NA	CASSLAVSGVKNEQFF	TGCGCCAGCAGCTTGGCCGTTAGCGGGGTGAAGAATGAGCAGTTCTTC
TRBD1	TRBV27	TRBJ1-2	few	CASSRPGQGSGYTF	TGTGCCAGCAGCCGCCCGGGACAGGGGAGCGGCTACACCTTC
NA	TRBV27	TRBJ1-2	NA	CASSDQTVDLSGYTF	TGTGCCAGCAGTGATCAAACAGTGGACTTATCCGGCTACACCTTC
NA	TRBV19	TRBJ1-1	medium-sized	CASSWGSDTEAFF	TGTGCCAGTAGTTGGGGCAGCGACACTGAAGCTTTCTTT
NA	TRBV29-1	TRBJ2-3	medium-sized	CSVEDGYTDTQYF	TGCAGCGTTGAAGACGGCTACACAGATACGCAGTATTTT
NA	TRBV30	TRBJ2-3	medium-sized	CAWSVVLRGAYTDTQYF	TGTGCCTGGAGTGTGGTATTGAGGGGGGCCTACACAGATACGCAGTATTTT
NA	TRBV18	TRBJ2-2	medium-sized	CASSPRNGELFF	TGTGCCAGCTCACCTAGGAACGGGGAGCTGTTTTTT
NA	TRBV11-1	TRBJ1-2	NA	CASSLKGSYGYTF	TGTGCCAGCAGCTTGAAGGGTTCGTATGGCTACACCTTC
TRBD2	TRBV6-4	TRBJ2-3	few	CASSDGTSGSGTDTQYF	TGTGCCAGCAGTGACGGGACTAGCGGGAGCGGGACAGATACGCAGTATTTT
NA	TRBV19	TRBJ1-2	NA	CASSDRWQGVNGYTF	TGTGCCAGTAGTGATCGGTGGCAGGGAGTAAATGGCTACACCTTC
NA	TRBV18	TRBJ1-1	few	CASSPMEQMNTEAFF	TGTGCCAGCTCACCAATGGAACAGATGAACACTGAAGCTTTCTTT
NA	TRBV18	TRBJ2-5	few	CASSPQKLGLQETQYF	TGTGCCAGCTCTCCTCAAAAACTAGGTCTCCAAGAGACCCAGTACTTC
NA	TRBV6-2/TRBV6-3	TRBJ1-2	NA	CASRREGGYGYTF	TGTGCCAGCAGGAGGGAAGGGGGCTATGGCTACACCTTC
NA	TRBV30	TRBJ1-1	NA	CASRGGGYTEAFF	TGTGCCTCCCGGGGCGGCGGGTACACTGAAGCTTTCTTT
NA	TRBV19	TRBJ1-5	NA	CDSTRRGNQPQHF	TGTGACAGTACTAGAAGGGGGAATCAGCCCCAGCATTTT
NA	TRBV19	TRBJ1-5	medium-sized	CASSISGENQPQHF	TGTGCCAGTAGTATATCAGGGGAAAATCAGCCCCAGCATTTT
NA	TRBV6-5	TRBJ1-5	NA	CASSFGHHNQPQHF	TGTGCCAGCAGTTTCGGACACCACAATCAGCCCCAGCATTTT
NA	TRBV30	TRBJ2-5	NA	CAWGPETQYF	TGTGCCTGGGGTCCGGAGACCCAGTACTTC